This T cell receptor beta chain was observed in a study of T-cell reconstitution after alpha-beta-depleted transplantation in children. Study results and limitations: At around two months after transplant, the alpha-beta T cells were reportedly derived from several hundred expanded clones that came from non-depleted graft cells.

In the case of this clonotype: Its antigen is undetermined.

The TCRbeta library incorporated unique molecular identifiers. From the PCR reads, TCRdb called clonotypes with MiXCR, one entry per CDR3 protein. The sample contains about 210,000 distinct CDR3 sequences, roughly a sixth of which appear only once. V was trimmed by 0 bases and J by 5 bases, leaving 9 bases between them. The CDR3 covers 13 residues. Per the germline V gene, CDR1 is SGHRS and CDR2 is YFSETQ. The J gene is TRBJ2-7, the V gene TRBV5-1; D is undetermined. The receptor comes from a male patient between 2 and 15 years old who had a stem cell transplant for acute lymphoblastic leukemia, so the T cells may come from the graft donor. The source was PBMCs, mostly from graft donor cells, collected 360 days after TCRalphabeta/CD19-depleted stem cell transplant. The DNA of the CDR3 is TGCGCCAGCAGCTTGGGCCCCCGGGACGAGCAGTACTTC. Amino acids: CASSLGPRDEQYF.